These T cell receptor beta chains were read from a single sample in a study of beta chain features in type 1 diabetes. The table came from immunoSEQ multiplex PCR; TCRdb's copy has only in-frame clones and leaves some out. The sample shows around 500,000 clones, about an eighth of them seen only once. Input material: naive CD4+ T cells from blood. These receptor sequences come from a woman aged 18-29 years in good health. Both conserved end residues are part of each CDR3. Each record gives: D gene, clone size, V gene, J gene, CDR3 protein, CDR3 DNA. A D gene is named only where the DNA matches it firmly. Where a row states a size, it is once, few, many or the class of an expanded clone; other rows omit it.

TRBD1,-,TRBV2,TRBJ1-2,CASSEGQGAYYGYTF,TGTGCCAGCAGTGAAGGACAGGGGGCTTACTATGGCTACACCTTC
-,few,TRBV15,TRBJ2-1,CATSRDSTGITYNEQFF,TGTGCCACCAGCAGAGATTCGACGGGGATAACCTACAATGAGCAGTTCTTC
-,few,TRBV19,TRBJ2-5,CASSTRETQYF,TGTGCCAGTAGTACTCGGGAGACCCAGTACTTC
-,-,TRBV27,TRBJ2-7,CASSLIVRPYEQYF,TGTGCCAGCAGTTTAATCGTCCGTCCCTACGAGCAGTACTTC
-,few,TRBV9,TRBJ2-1,CASSARADNEQFF,TGTGCCAGCAGCGCTCGGGCGGACAATGAGCAGTTCTTC
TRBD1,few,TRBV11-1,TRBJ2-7,CASSFQGATYEQYF,TGTGCCAGCAGCTTCCAGGGGGCTACCTACGAGCAGTACTTC
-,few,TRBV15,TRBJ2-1,CATSPPGGQYNEQFF,TGTGCCACCAGCCCCCCGGGGGGACAGTACAATGAGCAGTTCTTC
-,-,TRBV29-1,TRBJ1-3,CSVDGNSGNTIYF,TGCAGCGTTGATGGGAACTCTGGAAACACCATATATTTT
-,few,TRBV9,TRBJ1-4,CASSPRRGHEKLFF,TGTGCCAGCAGCCCCAGGCGGGGGCACGAAAAACTGTTTTTT
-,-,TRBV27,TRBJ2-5,CASRRLRQSSLQETQYF,TGTGCCAGCAGGAGACTCCGCCAATCTAGCCTTCAAGAGACCCAGTACTTC
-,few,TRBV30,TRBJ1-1,CAYKDSRTEAFF,TGTGCCTATAAAGACAGCCGGACTGAAGCTTTCTTT
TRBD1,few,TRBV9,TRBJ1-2,CASSPRQGADGYTF,TGTGCCAGCAGCCCTAGACAGGGGGCGGATGGCTACACCTTC
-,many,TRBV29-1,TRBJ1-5,CSVGRQLQPQHF,TGCAGCGTTGGGCGTCAATTACAGCCCCAGCATTTT
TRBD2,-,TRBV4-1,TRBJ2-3,CASSQVGLAATDTQYF,TGCGCCAGCAGCCAAGTCGGACTAGCGGCCACAGATACGCAGTATTTT
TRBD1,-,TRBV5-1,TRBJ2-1,CASSLVQGPFDEQFF,TGCGCCAGCAGCTTGGTACAGGGGCCCTTCGATGAGCAGTTCTTC
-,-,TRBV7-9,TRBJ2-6,CASSSIRSGANVLTF,TGTGCCAGCAGCTCAATTCGCTCTGGGGCCAACGTCCTGACTTTC
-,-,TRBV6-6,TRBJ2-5,CASSYRRLLLEKTQYF,TGTGCCAGCAGTTACCGACGTCTGCTCTTGGAAAAGACCCAGTACTTC
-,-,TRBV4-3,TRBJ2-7,CASSQVVGVPYYEQYF,TGCGCCAGCAGCCAGGTTGTAGGGGTCCCTTACTACGAGCAGTACTTC
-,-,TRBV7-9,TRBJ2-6,CASSLVGRRANVLTF,TGTGCCAGCAGCTTAGTGGGCAGGAGGGCCAACGTCCTGACTTTC
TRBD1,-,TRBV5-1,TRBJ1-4,CASSLDRGSDEKLFF,TGCGCCAGCAGCTTAGACAGGGGATCGGATGAAAAACTGTTTTTT
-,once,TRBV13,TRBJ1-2,CASSLGSTSIYGYTF,TGTGCCAGCAGCTTAGGATCCACTTCGATCTATGGCTACACCTTC
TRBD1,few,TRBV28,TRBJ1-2,CASLQGTSRGYTF,TGTGCCAGCCTACAGGGGACCTCTCGAGGCTACACCTTC
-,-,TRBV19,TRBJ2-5,CASRQLAGETQYF,TGTGCCAGTCGCCAACTAGCCGGGGAGACCCAGTACTTC
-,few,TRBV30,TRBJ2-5,CAWSPESMQTETQYF,TGTGCCTGGAGTCCCGAATCTATGCAAACAGAGACCCAGTACTTC
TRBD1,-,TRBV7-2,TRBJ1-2,CASSAPGTGGVYGYTF,TGTGCCAGCAGCGCCCCGGGCACAGGGGGTGTCTATGGCTACACCTTC